This T cell receptor beta chain was recorded in a study of blood T cell repertoires in COVID-19. Study details: Spain, Italy and the United States supplied samples that represented acute and convalescent COVID-19. Nucleic acid was either cDNA or gDNA, and it came from T cells, B-cell-depleted T cells, or PBMCs.

This CDR3 is 15 amino acids long. Germline V gives CDR1 SGDLS, CDR2 YYNGEE. The trim removed 6 bases at V and 1 base at J, leaving 9 bases unmatched. The authors' processing: Reference gene primer amplification gave estimated nucleated cell counts. Generated by immunoSEQ multiplex PCR, the TCRdb table keeps only in-frame clones and is missing some. V and J calls and clone size are copied from that table; D and trimming were computed from the DNA. The sample has a few hundred thousand clones; roughly nine tenths are singletons. Sequencing was carried out using peripheral blood. V is TRBV9 and J is TRBJ1-1, with TRBD1 matching over 7 bases. The source is a woman aged 35 to 49 who had recovered from COVID-19. CDR3 region: CASTPRTGENTEAFF. CDR3 coding DNA: TGTGCCAGCACTCCCCGGACAGGTGAGAACACTGAAGCTTTCTTT.